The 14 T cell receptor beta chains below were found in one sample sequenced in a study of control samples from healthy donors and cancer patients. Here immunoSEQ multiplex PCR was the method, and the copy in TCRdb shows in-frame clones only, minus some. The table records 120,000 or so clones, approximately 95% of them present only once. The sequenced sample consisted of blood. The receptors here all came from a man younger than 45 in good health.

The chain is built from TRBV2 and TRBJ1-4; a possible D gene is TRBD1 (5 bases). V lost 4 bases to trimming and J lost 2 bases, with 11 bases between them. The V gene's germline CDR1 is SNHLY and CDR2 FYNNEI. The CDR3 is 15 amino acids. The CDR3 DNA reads TGTGCCAGCAGTGCCCCCGGGGCGACTAATGAAAAACTGTTTTTT. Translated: CASSAPGATNEKLFF. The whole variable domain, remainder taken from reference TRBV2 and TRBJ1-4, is EPEVTQTPSHQVTQMGQEVILRCVPISNHLYFYWYRQILGQKVEFLVSFYNNEISEKSEIFDDQFSVERPDGSNFTLKIRSTKLEDSAMYFCASSAPGATNEKLFFGSGTQLSVL.

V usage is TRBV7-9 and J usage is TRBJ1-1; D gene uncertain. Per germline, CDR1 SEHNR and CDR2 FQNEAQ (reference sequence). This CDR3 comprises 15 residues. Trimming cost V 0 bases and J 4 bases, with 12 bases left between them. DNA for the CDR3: TGTGCCAGCAGCTTAGCTATCTCTGCCCCCACTGAAGCTTTCTTT. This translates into CASSLAISAPTEAFF.

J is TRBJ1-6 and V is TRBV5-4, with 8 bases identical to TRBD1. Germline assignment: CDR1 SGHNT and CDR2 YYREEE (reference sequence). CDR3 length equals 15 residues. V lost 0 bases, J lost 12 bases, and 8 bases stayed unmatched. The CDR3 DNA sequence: TGTGCCAGCAGCTTGGATGAAGGACAGGGAGGACCCCTCCACTTT. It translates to CASSLDEGQGGPLHF.

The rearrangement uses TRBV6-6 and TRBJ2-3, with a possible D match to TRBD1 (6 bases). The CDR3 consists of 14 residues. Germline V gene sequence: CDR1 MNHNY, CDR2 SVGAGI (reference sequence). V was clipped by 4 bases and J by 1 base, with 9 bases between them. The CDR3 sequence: CASSSRQGTDTQYF. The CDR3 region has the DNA TGTGCCAGCAGTTCTAGACAGGGCACAGATACGCAGTATTTT.

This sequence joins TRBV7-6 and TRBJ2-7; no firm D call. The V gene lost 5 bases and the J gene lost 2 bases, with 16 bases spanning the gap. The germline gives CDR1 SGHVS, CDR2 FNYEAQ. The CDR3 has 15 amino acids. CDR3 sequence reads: CASSPHHGRTYEQYF. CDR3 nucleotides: TGTGCCAGCAGCCCCCATCATGGCAGAACCTACGAGCAGTACTTC. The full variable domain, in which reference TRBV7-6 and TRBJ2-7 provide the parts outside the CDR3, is GAGVSQSPRYKVTKRGQDVALRCDPISGHVSLYWYRQALGQGPEFLTYFNYEAQQDKSGLPNDRFSAERPEGSISTLTIQRTEQRDSAMYRCASSPHHGRTYEQYFGPGTRLTVT.

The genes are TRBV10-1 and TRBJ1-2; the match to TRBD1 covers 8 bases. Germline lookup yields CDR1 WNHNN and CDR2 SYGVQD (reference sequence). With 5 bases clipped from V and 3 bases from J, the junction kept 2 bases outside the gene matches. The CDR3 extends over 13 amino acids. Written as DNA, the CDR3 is TGCGCCAGCAGTTTGGACAGGGACTATGGCTACACCTTC. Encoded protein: CASSLDRDYGYTF.

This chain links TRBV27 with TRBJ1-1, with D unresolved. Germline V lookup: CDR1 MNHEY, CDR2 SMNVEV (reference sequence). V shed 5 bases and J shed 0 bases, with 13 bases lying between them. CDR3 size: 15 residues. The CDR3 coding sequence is TGTGCCAGCAGTCTAACCCGGACGGTGAACACTGAAGCTTTCTTT. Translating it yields CASSLTRTVNTEAFF.

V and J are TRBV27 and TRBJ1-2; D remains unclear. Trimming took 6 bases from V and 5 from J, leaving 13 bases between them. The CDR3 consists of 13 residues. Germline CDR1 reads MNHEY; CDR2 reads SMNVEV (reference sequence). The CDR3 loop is CASSLGSGYGYTF. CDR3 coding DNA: TGTGCCAGCAGCTTAGGTTCGGGGTATGGCTACACCTTC.

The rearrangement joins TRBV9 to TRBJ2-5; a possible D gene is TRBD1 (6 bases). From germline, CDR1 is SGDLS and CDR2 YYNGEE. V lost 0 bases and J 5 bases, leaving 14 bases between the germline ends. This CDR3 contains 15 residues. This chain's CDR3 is CASSVGAGARETQYF. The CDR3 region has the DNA TGTGCCAGCAGCGTAGGCGCAGGGGCACGGGAGACCCAGTACTTC. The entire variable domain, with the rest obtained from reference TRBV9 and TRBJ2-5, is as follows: DSGVTQTPKHLITATGQRVTLRCSPRSGDLSVYWYQQSLDQGLQFLIQYYNGEERAKGNILERFSAQQFPDLHSELNLSSLELGDSALYFCASSVGAGARETQYFGPGTRLLVL.

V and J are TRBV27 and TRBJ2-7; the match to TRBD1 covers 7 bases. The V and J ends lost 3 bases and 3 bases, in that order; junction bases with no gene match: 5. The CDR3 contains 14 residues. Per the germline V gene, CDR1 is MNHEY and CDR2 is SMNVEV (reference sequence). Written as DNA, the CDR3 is TGTGCCAGCAGTTTGAGTCCAGGGGGCTACGAGCAGTACTTC. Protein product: CASSLSPGGYEQYF.

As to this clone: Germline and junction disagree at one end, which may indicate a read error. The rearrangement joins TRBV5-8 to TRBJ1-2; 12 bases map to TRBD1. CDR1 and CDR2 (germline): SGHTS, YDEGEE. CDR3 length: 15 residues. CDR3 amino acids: CASRLGQGATYGYTF. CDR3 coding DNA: TGTGCCAGCAGGTTGGGACAGGGGGCGACCTATGGCTACACCTTC.

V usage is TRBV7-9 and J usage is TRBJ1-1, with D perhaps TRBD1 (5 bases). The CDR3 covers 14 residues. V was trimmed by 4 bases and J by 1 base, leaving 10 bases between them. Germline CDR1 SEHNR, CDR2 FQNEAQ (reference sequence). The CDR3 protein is CASSSNTGNTEAFF. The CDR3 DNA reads TGTGCCAGCAGCTCCAATACAGGGAACACTGAAGCTTTCTTT.

CDR3 loop: CASSLRPGFGYTF. For the CDR3, the DNA is TGTGCCAGCAGTTTAAGGCCAGGGTTTGGCTACACCTTC. The chain couples TRBV27 to TRBJ1-2; a possible D gene is TRBD1 (5 bases). Looked up from germline, CDR1 is MNHEY and CDR2 is SMNVEV (reference sequence). This CDR3 region has 13 residues. Trimming removed 2 bases at V and 7 bases at J, with 11 bases between.

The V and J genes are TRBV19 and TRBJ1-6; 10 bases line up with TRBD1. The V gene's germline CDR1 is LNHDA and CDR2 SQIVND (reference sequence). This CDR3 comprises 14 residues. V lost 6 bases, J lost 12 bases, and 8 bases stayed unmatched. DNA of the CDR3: TGTGCCAGTAGCTCGGACAGGGGGAGAGGACCCCTCCACTTT. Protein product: CASSSDRGRGPLHF.